This paragraph reports one T cell receptor (beta chain). The antigen is unknown. This sample is part of a study of resident and recirculating memory T cells in vitiligo. Findings of the study overall: No single dominant TCR clone appeared; lesion clonality varied. Sequences differed between biopsy sites and patients, suggesting private specificity.

Method: immunoSEQ multiplex PCR; TCRdb's copy keeps in-frame clones and lacks some. The repertoire holds more than 35,000 clones, around 90% seen once, with 4.5% in the top ten. Germline CDR1 and CDR2: MNHNS and SASEGT. Trimming left V 6 bases short and J 1 base short, with 9 bases between. This CDR3 has 13 residues. The sequenced material came from blood. The chain carries TRBV6-1 and TRBJ1-1; maybe TRBD1 (6 bases). The sequence derives from a male donor with vitiligo. The DNA of the CDR3 is TGTGCCAGCAGCGGACAGAGGAACACTGAAGCTTTCTTT. It specifies CASSGQRNTEAFF.